The 12 T cell receptor beta chains below all came from one sample that was sequenced in a study of cytomegalovirus exposure and HLA in healthy donors. The study ran its PCR with 60 Vbeta and 13 Jbeta primers. Method: immunoSEQ multiplex PCR; TCRdb's copy keeps in-frame clones and lacks some. The sample lists under 150,000 clones; 79% were seen once. Sequencing was carried out using PBMCs. The source of these receptors is a woman aged 40 to 50 in good health and CMV-seropositive.

The chain is built from TRBV2 and TRBJ1-2; perhaps TRBD1 as D (5 bases). From germline, CDR1 is SNHLY and CDR2 FYNNEI. V gave up 7 bases and J gave up 8 bases, with 14 bases separating them. The CDR3 runs to 12 residues. CDR3 protein: CASNDPGKGYTF. The CDR3 coding sequence is TGTGCCAGCAACGATCCAGGGAAAGGCTACACCTTC. Variable domain in full (rest from reference TRBV2 and TRBJ1-2): EPEVTQTPSHQVTQMGQEVILRCVPISNHLYFYWYRQILGQKVEFLVSFYNNEISEKSEIFDDQFSVERPDGSNFTLKIRSTKLEDSAMYFCASNDPGKGYTFGSGTRLTVV.

The chain joins TRBV7-3 to TRBJ1-6; unclear D gene. CDR3 length equals 15 residues. Trimming removed 2 bases at V and 7 bases at J, with 12 bases between. Per the germline V gene, CDR1 is SGHTA and CDR2 is FQGTGA. The DNA for the CDR3 is TGTGCCAGCAGCTTAGACGGAGTCATCAATTCACCCCTCCACTTT. It specifies CASSLDGVINSPLHF.

This chain links TRBV11-2 with TRBJ2-3; 10 positions match TRBD1. Per the germline V gene, CDR1 is SGHAT and CDR2 is FQNNGV. The CDR3 length is 16 residues. Trimming at V came to 6 bases and at J to 3 bases, leaving 9 bases not matched to a gene. The CDR3 DNA reads as TGTGCCAGCAGAAACCCGGGGACAGGGGTGACAGATACGCAGTATTTT. Its protein product is CASRNPGTGVTDTQYF.

This chain connects TRBV5-4 to TRBJ2-1; D is uncertain. Per the germline V gene, CDR1 is SGHNT and CDR2 is YYREEE (reference sequence). The V end lost 0 bases, the J end lost 0 bases, and 7 bases lay between the germline ends. CDR3 length: 15 residues. The CDR3: CASSLGTSSYNEQFF. As DNA, the CDR3 is TGTGCCAGCAGCTTGGGCACGAGCTCCTACAATGAGCAGTTCTTC.

As concerns this clone: Other DNA sequences in this specimen translate into the identical CDR3. The chain links TRBV15 to TRBJ2-7; 8 bases map to TRBD1. The CDR3 length is 14 residues. CDR1 and CDR2 from the germline V gene are LNHNV and YYDKDF (reference sequence). V dropped 1 base and J dropped 1; count of bases not matched to a gene: 0. CDR3 in amino acids: CATSRGTGSYEQYF. The CDR3 DNA is TGTGCCACCAGCAGAGGGACAGGGTCCTACGAGCAGTACTTC.

The chain uses TRBV19 and TRBJ2-2; a weak D match, TRBD1 (5 bases). Trimming removed 4 bases at V and 0 bases at J, with 15 bases between. Germline CDR1 is LNHDA and CDR2 is SQIVND (reference sequence). The CDR3 runs 17 residues. This CDR3 is CASSTPTGFANTGELFF. For the CDR3, the DNA is TGTGCCAGTAGTACGCCCACAGGATTCGCGAACACCGGGGAGCTGTTTTTT. The variable domain in full, completed from reference TRBV19 and TRBJ2-2, reads DGGITQSPKYLFRKEGQNVTLSCEQNLNHDAMYWYRQDPGQGLRLIYYSQIVNDFQKGDIAEGYSVSREKKESFPLTVTSAQKNPTAFYLCASSTPTGFANTGELFFGEGSRLTVL.

The chain couples TRBV7-9 to TRBJ1-2; TRBD1 is a possible D gene (6 bases). CDR3 length equals 13 residues. Germline CDR1 is SEHNR and CDR2 is FQNEAQ (reference sequence). V dropped 8 bases and J dropped 7 bases, with 17 bases sitting between them. CDR3 bases: TGTGCCAGCGGGGGCTCCTTGGGGGTTGGCTACACCTTC. As protein: CASGGSLGVGYTF.

V gene TRBV2 combines with J gene TRBJ2-3; tentatively, D is TRBD1 (5 bases). Germline assignment: CDR1 SNHLY and CDR2 FYNNEI. The CDR3 has 12 amino acids. Trimming pared 4 bases from V and 7 bases from J, leaving 9 bases between. In DNA form, the CDR3 reads TGTGCCAGCAGTGGACAGACGAATACGCAGTATTTT. Translation: CASSGQTNTQYF. Drawing the rest from reference TRBV2 and TRBJ2-3, the complete variable domain is EPEVTQTPSHQVTQMGQEVILRCVPISNHLYFYWYRQILGQKVEFLVSFYNNEISEKSEIFDDQFSVERPDGSNFTLKIRSTKLEDSAMYFCASSGQTNTQYFGPGTRLTVL.

The CDR3 sequence: CASSESASGSYEQYF. The CDR3, as DNA: TGTGCCAGCAGTGAATCTGCTAGCGGGTCCTACGAGCAGTACTTC. The V gene is TRBV25-1, the J gene TRBJ2-5; TRBD2 matches 8 bases. The end of the DNA fits TRBJ2-7 better, so the J call may be wrong. The CDR3 contains 15 residues. CDR1 MGHDK and CDR2 SYGVNS come from the germline V gene.

The gene calls are TRBV13 and TRBJ2-7; D remains unclear. The germline V gene has CDR1 PRHDT and CDR2 FYEKMQ (reference sequence). V was pared by 2 bases and J by 4 bases, with 9 bases between. The CDR3 loop spans 13 amino acids. In DNA, the CDR3 is TGTGCCAGCAGCTTATTAACTCCATACGAGCAGTACTTC. Its translation: CASSLLTPYEQYF.

The rearrangement links TRBV4-1 to TRBJ2-5; TRBD2 matches at 9 bases. V lost 4 bases and J lost 5; bases outside the gene matches: 14. There are 17 residues in the CDR3. Germline V CDR1 and CDR2: MGHRA, YSYEKL. CDR3 in amino acids: CASSLRSSGAEGETQYF. DNA of the CDR3: TGCGCCAGCAGCCTTCGATCTAGCGGGGCCGAGGGGGAGACCCAGTACTTC.

This chain joins TRBV9 and TRBJ2-1, with a possible D match to TRBD2 (5 bases). CDR1 and CDR2 from the germline V gene are SGDLS and YYNGEE. The CDR3 contains 15 residues. Between the trimmed V and J ends, which lost 4 bases and 6 bases, there was a span of 17 bases. CDR3 protein: CASSTTGFRTNEQFF. The CDR3 DNA is TGTGCCAGCAGCACAACGGGGTTTAGGACCAATGAGCAGTTCTTC.